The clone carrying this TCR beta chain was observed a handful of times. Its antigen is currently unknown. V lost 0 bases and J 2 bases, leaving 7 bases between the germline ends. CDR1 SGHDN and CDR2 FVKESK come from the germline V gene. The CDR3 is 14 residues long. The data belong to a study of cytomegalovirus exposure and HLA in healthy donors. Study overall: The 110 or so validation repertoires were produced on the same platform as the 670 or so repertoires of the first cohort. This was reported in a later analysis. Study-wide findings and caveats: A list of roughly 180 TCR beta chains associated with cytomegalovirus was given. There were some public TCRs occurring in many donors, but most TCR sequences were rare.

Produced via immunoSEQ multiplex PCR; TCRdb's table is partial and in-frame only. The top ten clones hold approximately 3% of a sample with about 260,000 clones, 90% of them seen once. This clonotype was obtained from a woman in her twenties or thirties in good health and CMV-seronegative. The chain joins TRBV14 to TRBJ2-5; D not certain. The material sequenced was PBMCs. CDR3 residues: CASSQDYGQETQYF. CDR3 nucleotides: TGTGCCAGCAGCCAAGATTACGGACAAGAGACCCAGTACTTC.